These 5 T cell receptor beta chains originate from one sample sequenced in a study of control samples from healthy donors and cancer patients. The repertoire was sequenced with immunoSEQ multiplex PCR; TCRdb's copy has only in-frame clones and lacks some. Found here are about 97,000 clones, 92% of them singletons; the top ten hold 2% to 2.5%. Sequenced material: blood. The source is a woman aged 18 to 35 in good health.

CDR3 sequence (DNA): TGTGCCAGCAGCTCACCCGGGATTTACTCCTACGAGCAGTACTTC. Amino acid sequence: CASSSPGIYSYEQYF. J is TRBJ2-7 and V is TRBV28, with a tentative D call TRBD2 (5 bases). V was clipped by 6 bases and J by 0 bases, with 15 bases between them. Germline V gene lookup returns CDR1 MDHEN and CDR2 SYDVKM. The CDR3 has 15 residues.

The chain carries TRBV7-2 and TRBJ1-5; 7 bases match TRBD1. V lost 2 bases, J lost 1 base, and 5 bases stayed unmatched. The germline gives CDR1 SGHTA, CDR2 FQGNSA. The CDR3 loop spans 16 amino acids. This chain's CDR3 is CASSLLTGLSNQPQHF. The CDR3, as DNA: TGTGCCAGCAGCTTACTGACAGGGTTAAGCAATCAGCCCCAGCATTTT.

The count of this clone is one. V and J are TRBV19 and TRBJ2-5; 8 bases map to TRBD1. V was clipped by 5 bases and J by 5 bases; unmatched bases: 7. Germline lookup yields CDR1 LNHDA and CDR2 SQIVND (reference sequence). The CDR3 spans 14 residues. The chain's CDR3 is CASSPNRGKETQYF. Here the CDR3 DNA reads TGTGCCAGTAGTCCCAACAGGGGGAAGGAGACCCAGTACTTC.

The count of this clone is one. The rearrangement uses TRBV5-6 and TRBJ2-1; 12 bases are shared with TRBD2. The CDR3 totals 15 residues. In germline, CDR1 is SGHDT, CDR2 YYEEEE. Trimming at V came to 4 bases and at J to 5 bases, leaving 4 bases not matched to a gene. Written as DNA, the CDR3 is TGTGCCAGCAGCCCCCGACTAGCGGGAGACAATGAGCAGTTCTTC. Protein: CASSPRLAGDNEQFF.

CDR3 region: CASSLYRADGNNSPLHF. The CDR3 DNA sequence: TGCGCCAGCAGCTTGTACAGGGCGGATGGAAATAATTCACCCCTCCACTTT. This chain connects TRBV5-1 to TRBJ1-6; a weak D match, TRBD1 (6 bases). V lost 1 base and J lost 5, with 16 bases in between. The germline gives CDR1 SGHRS, CDR2 YFSETQ. The CDR3 runs to 17 residues. The full variable domain, its missing parts supplied by reference TRBV5-1 and TRBJ1-6, is KAGVTQTPRYLIKTRGQQVTLSCSPISGHRSVSWYQQTPGQGLQFLFEYFSETQRNKGNFPGRFSGRQFSNSRSEMNVSTLELGDSALYLCASSLYRADGNNSPLHFGNGTRLTVT.